These T cell receptor beta chains were read from a single sample in a study of blood T cell repertoires in COVID-19. TCRdb's table, derived via immunoSEQ multiplex PCR, lists solely in-frame clones and lacks some. The table lists about 200,000 clones, around 89% of them singletons. Sample: peripheral blood. The receptors derive from a woman in her 40s with acute or convalescent COVID-19. The CDR3 runs from the conserved cysteine through the conserved F or W. A D gene is named only where the DNA matches it firmly. Clone size is not always given. Where it is, it says once, few, many or a class for expanded clones.

v_gene: TRBV6-2/TRBV6-3
d_gene: TRBD2
abundance: -
j_gene: TRBJ2-1
CDR3nt: TGTGCCAGCAGTTACTCGATCAGGCGACTAGCGGGGGGGCCCTCCTACAATGAGCAGTTCTTC
CDR3aa: CASSYSIRRLAGGPSYNEQFF

v_gene: TRBV6-6
d_gene: -
abundance: -
j_gene: TRBJ2-5
CDR3nt: TGTGCCAGCTCGCCTGGCGGAGAGACCCAGTACTTC
CDR3aa: CASSPGGETQYF

v_gene: TRBV27
d_gene: TRBD2
abundance: -
j_gene: TRBJ2-1
CDR3nt: TGTGCCAGCAAACAAACGTTTAGCGGGGGGGTTAATGAGCAGTTCTTC
CDR3aa: CASKQTFSGGVNEQFF

v_gene: TRBV5-1
d_gene: -
abundance: -
j_gene: TRBJ2-1
CDR3nt: TGCGCCAGCAGCTTGGAGGAGGCCGAGCAGTTCTTC
CDR3aa: CASSLEEAEQFF

v_gene: TRBV10-1
d_gene: -
abundance: -
j_gene: TRBJ1-2
CDR3nt: TGCGCCAGCAGTGCCACAACTAACTATGGCTACACCTTC
CDR3aa: CASSATTNYGYTF

v_gene: TRBV5-1
d_gene: -
abundance: once
j_gene: TRBJ1-1
CDR3nt: TGCGCCAGCAGCTCCAGAGGTCGCGGGGGTATGGGGATGAACACTGAAGCTTTCTTT
CDR3aa: CASSSRGRGGMGMNTEAFF

v_gene: TRBV7-2
d_gene: TRBD1
abundance: -
j_gene: TRBJ1-3
CDR3nt: TGTGCCAGCAGCTCACGGACAGGGGGTTACTCTGGAAACACCATATATTTT
CDR3aa: CASSSRTGGYSGNTIYF

v_gene: TRBV19
d_gene: TRBD1
abundance: -
j_gene: TRBJ1-2
CDR3nt: TGTGCCAGTAGTATTGGGCAGGGGGGCCATGGCTACACCTTC
CDR3aa: CASSIGQGGHGYTF

v_gene: TRBV14
d_gene: TRBD2
abundance: -
j_gene: TRBJ2-1
CDR3nt: TGTGCCAGCAGCCAAGAAACCCAGTACCCGATAGCGGGGGCCTTCTACAATGAGCAGTTCTTC
CDR3aa: CASSQETQYPIAGAFYNEQFF

v_gene: TRBV27
d_gene: -
abundance: -
j_gene: TRBJ1-2
CDR3nt: TGTGCCAGCAGTTTATTCGCAGAATCCTATGGCTACACCTTC
CDR3aa: CASSLFAESYGYTF

v_gene: TRBV10-3
d_gene: -
abundance: -
j_gene: TRBJ1-1
CDR3nt: TGTGCCATCAGTGTGGGCAGGGCTGGGACTGAAGCTTTCTTT
CDR3aa: CAISVGRAGTEAFF

v_gene: TRBV5-5
d_gene: -
abundance: once
j_gene: TRBJ1-5
CDR3nt: TGTGCCAGCAGCCCCATTGGGGGGGCGGGCAATCAGCCCCAGCATTTT
CDR3aa: CASSPIGGAGNQPQHF

v_gene: TRBV11-2
d_gene: -
abundance: -
j_gene: TRBJ2-5
CDR3nt: TGTGCCAGCAGCTTAGATTGGGGGGGGCTAGAGACCCAGTACTTC
CDR3aa: CASSLDWGGLETQYF

v_gene: TRBV10-2
d_gene: -
abundance: -
j_gene: TRBJ1-2
CDR3nt: TGCGCCAGCAGTGAGTCTACGGGGTATGGCTACACCTTC
CDR3aa: CASSESTGYGYTF

v_gene: TRBV7-6
d_gene: -
abundance: -
j_gene: TRBJ2-3
CDR3nt: TGTGCCAGCAGCCCTAGCTCTAAGTCATCGGCCCACACAGATACGCAGTATTTT
CDR3aa: CASSPSSKSSAHTDTQYF

v_gene: TRBV4-1
d_gene: -
abundance: -
j_gene: TRBJ1-5
CDR3nt: TGCGCCAGCAGCCAAGTTATAAGGGGATATAGCAATCAGCCCCAGCATTTT
CDR3aa: CASSQVIRGYSNQPQHF

v_gene: TRBV2
d_gene: -
abundance: few
j_gene: TRBJ1-2
CDR3nt: TGTGCCAGCAGTAAGACAGAATCTGGCTACACCTTC
CDR3aa: CASSKTESGYTF

v_gene: TRBV27
d_gene: TRBD2
abundance: -
j_gene: TRBJ2-1
CDR3nt: TGTGCCAGCAGGGGAGTCGCCAGCAGCGGGGGGCAATACAATGAGCAGTTCTTC
CDR3aa: CASRGVASSGGQYNEQFF

v_gene: TRBV11-2
d_gene: -
abundance: -
j_gene: TRBJ1-1
CDR3nt: TGTGCCAGCAGCTTCACGGGGGACGCTTTCTTT
CDR3aa: CASSFTGDAFF

v_gene: TRBV27
d_gene: TRBD1
abundance: -
j_gene: TRBJ1-2
CDR3nt: TGTGCCAGCAGTCTTACAGGGGCAGTCAGTGGCTACACCTTC
CDR3aa: CASSLTGAVSGYTF

v_gene: TRBV30
d_gene: TRBD1
abundance: -
j_gene: TRBJ1-2
CDR3nt: TGTGCCTGGAGTCTTTTAGACAGGGGCTATGGCTACACCTTC
CDR3aa: CAWSLLDRGYGYTF

v_gene: TRBV5-6
d_gene: TRBD1
abundance: -
j_gene: TRBJ1-4
CDR3nt: TGTGCCAGCAGCACGACAGGGCCTAATGAAAAACTGTTTTTT
CDR3aa: CASSTTGPNEKLFF

v_gene: TRBV24-1
d_gene: -
abundance: -
j_gene: TRBJ2-2
CDR3nt: TGTGCCACCAGTGATTCAGGGACCGGGGAGCTGTTTTTT
CDR3aa: CATSDSGTGELFF